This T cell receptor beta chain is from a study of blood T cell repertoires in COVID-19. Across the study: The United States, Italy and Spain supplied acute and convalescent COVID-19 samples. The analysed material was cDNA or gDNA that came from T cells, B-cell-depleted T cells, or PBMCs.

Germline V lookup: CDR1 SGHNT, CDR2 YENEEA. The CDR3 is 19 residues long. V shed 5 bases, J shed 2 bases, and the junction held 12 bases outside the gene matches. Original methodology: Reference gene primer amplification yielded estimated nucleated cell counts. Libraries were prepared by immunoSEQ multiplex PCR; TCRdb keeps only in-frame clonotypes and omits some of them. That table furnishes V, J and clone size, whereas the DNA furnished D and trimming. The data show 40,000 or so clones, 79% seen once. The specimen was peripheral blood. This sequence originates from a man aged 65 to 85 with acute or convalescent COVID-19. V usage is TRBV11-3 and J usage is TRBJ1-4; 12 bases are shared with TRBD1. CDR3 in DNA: TGTGCCAGCAGCCCCATCCGGGACAGGGGGCGGGAGACTAATGAAAAACTGTTTTTT. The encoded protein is CASSPIRDRGRETNEKLFF. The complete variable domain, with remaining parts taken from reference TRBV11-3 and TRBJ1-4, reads EAGVVQSPRYKIIEKKQPVAFWCNPISGHNTLYWYLQNLGQGPELLIRYENEEAVDDSQLPKDRFSAERLKGVDSTLKIQPAELGDSAVYLCASSPIRDRGRETNEKLFFGSGTQLSVL.